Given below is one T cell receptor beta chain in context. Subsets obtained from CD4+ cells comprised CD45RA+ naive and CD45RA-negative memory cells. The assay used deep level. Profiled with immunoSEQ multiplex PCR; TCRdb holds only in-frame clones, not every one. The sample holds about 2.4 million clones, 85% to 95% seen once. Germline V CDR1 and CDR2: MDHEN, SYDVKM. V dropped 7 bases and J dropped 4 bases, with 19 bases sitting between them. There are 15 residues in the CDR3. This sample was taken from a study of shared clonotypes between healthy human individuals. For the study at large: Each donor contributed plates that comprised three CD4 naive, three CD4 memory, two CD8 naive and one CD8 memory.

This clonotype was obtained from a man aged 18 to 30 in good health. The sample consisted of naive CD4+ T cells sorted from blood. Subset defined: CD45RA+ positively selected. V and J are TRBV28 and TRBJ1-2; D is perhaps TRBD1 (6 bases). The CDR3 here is CASTPAGQTFYGYTF. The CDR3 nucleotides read TGTGCCAGCACCCCCGCAGGACAGACCTTCTATGGCTACACCTTC.